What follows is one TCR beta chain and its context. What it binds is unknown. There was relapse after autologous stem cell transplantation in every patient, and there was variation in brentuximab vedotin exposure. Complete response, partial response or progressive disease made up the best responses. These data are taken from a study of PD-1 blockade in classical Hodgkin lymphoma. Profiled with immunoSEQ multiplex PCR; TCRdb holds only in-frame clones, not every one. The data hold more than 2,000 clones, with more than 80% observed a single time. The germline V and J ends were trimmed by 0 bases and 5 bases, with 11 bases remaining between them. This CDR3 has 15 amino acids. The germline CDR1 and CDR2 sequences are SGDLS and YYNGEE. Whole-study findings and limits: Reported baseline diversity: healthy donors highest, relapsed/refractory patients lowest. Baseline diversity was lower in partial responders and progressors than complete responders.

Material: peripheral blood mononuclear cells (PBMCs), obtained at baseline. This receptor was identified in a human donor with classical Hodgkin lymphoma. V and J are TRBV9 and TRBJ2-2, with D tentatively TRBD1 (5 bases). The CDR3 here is CASSVEKGPTGELFF. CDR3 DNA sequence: TGTGCCAGCAGCGTAGAAAAGGGGCCTACCGGGGAGCTGTTTTTT.